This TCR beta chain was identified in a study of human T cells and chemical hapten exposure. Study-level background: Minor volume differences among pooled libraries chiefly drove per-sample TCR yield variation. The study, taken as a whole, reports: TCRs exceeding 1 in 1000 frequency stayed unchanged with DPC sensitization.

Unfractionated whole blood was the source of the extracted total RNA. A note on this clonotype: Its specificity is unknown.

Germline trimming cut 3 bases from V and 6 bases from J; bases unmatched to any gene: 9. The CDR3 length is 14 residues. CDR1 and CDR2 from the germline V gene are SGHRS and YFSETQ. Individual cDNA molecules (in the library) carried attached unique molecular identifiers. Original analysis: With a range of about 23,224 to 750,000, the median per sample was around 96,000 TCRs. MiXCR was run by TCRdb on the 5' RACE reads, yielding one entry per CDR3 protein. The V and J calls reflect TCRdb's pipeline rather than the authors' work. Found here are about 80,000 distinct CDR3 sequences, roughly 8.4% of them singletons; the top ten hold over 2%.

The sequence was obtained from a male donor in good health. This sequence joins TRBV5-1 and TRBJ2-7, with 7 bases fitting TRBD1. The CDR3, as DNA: TGCGCCAGCAGCTCGTCCCGGGACAGTATCGAGCAGTACTTC. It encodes CASSSSRDSIEQYF. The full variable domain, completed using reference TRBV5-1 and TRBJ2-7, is KAGVTQTPRYLIKTRGQQVTLSCSPISGHRSVSWYQQTPGQGLQFLFEYFSETQRNKGNFPGRFSGRQFSNSRSEMNVSTLELGDSALYLCASSSSRDSIEQYFGPGTRLTVT.